What follows describes a single T cell receptor beta chain. Its antigen target is currently unknown. The record has no base qualities; no much larger clone is one base away. V lost 6 bases and J lost 2 bases; the stretch between them is 15 bases long. The CDR1 and CDR2 encoded by the germline V gene are SGHRS and YFSETQ. Its CDR3 holds 15 amino acids, cysteine through phenylalanine. Here the CDR3 DNA is all that survives: 45 bases in frame from base 1. Library generation was performed with the immunoSEQ multiplex PCR assay. The multiplex PCR relied on a mix of 60 forward primers for TCR Vbeta segments and 13 reverse primers for TCR Jbeta segments. The CDR3 region of rearranged TCR beta genes was amplified from genomic DNA by a multiplex PCR assay. Amplified TCR beta libraries were sequenced as 87-base-pair reads on the Illumina HiSeq System. From the authors' description of their analysis: In a later analysis, roughly 80 million unique TCR beta chains were counted across the roughly 670 repertoires, and around 10 million of these chains were shared by at least two donors. Raw reads were error-corrected and collapsed into unique sequences with a nearest-neighbor algorithm that merged closely related sequences to remove PCR and sequencing errors. To assign V, D and J gene segments, CDR3 sequences were aligned to IMGT reference sequences. For a sequence to be retained, at least a six-nucleotide match to both a V gene segment and a J gene segment was required. Rearrangements were called productive when the CDR3 lacked stop codons and stayed in frame with V and J; all others were non-productive. CDR3 was defined according to IMGT convention as the region running from the second conserved V-encoded cysteine to the conserved J-encoded phenylalanine. In an earlier analysis of 550 to 650 of the donors, sequences lacking an unambiguous match to a single V gene segment were excluded. An earlier analysis of fewer than 750 of the donors called V segments functional above 56.7% productive rearrangements and segregating when the between-donor standard deviation exceeded 5%. A statistical classification framework was built for diagnosing cytomegalovirus status from the catalog of TCR beta chain sequences. V and J gene assignment, in a later analysis, came from comparing TCR nucleotide sequences with IMGT/GENE-DB human TR gene sequences. In a later analysis, CDR3 sequences and most-parsimonious VDJ recombination scenarios were assigned using the TCRdist pipeline. In a later analysis, each TCR beta chain was defined by its CDR3 amino acid sequence together with its V-gene family, and reads lacking a unique V-gene family were excluded. To address suspected cross-contamination and a sequencing artifact, a later analysis removed 450 to 700 highly shared, low-generation-probability nucleotide sequences. In a later analysis, a clonal expansion index for each public chain was calculated from normalized within-repertoire ranks of inferred template counts. A later analysis computed generation probabilities with a VDJ recombination model fitted to out-of-frame rearrangements, and checked the results against IGoR. Hypergeometric tests were used in a later analysis to score TCR-TCR, TCR-HLA and TCR-CMV co-occurrence, with a repertoire-size bias correction applied to the TCR pairs. A later analysis estimated false discovery rates by permuting HLA or CMV assignments 20 times. A later analysis grouped co-occurring TCRs with DBSCAN, adding TCRdist sequence similarity when clustering within HLA-allele-positive subsets. Co-occurrence clustering excluded repertoires with fewer than 30,000 or more than 120,000 public chains, plus five with anomalous nucleotide sharing. TCRdb obtained this table from immuneACCESS and retained in-frame rearrangements with V and J assigned. These tables miss some clones; where compared with another copy, unresolved V genes account for less than half of the shortfall, and the remainder is unexplained. V and J calls and clone size are given by that table; D and trimming were obtained from the DNA. The sample table lists about 130,000 clones, about 76% of them with a count of one. 6.6% of the sample is in the top ten clones.

The sample originates from a study of cytomegalovirus exposure and HLA in healthy donors (TCRdb year 2017). Concerning the study at large: In an earlier analysis of 550 to 750 of the donors, 250 to 350 Gb of sequence data and 95 million to 130 million unique TCR beta sequences from some 170 million T cells were reported. An early release covering about 600 HLA-typed donors comprised about 300 gigabases of sequencing data and tens of millions of unique TCR sequences. A later genetic analysis used genome-wide SNP genotypes for about 65% of the roughly 700 donors, treating that subset as a discovery cohort. To study patterns of TCR occurrence, a later analysis re-analyzed previously published TCR beta repertoires from just over 650 donors and added high-resolution HLA genotyping. All discovery cohort repertoires had been generated using a single sequencing platform. The study aimed to test whether cataloging public T cell receptors could reveal signatures of past pathogen exposure. Donor age, sex, ethnicity and CMV serostatus were compiled together with the repertoire data. Of the 300 to 500 genotyped donors, 65% to 90% were placed in the genetic ancestry cluster associated with self-reported Caucasian donors. Using immunosequencing, the study profiled T cell repertoires from around 670 subjects and related those repertoires to cytomegalovirus serostatus. Because of strong linkage in the cohort, roughly five DR-DQ haplotypes were treated as single units for association and clustering. The number of donors typed differed by locus, with roughly 629-640 for A, B, C, DRB1 and DQB1, 522 for DQA1, 600 to 610 for DPA1, and 450 to 480 for DPB1. Rather than drawing on any new phenotypic data, the later analysis identified candidate immune exposures from TCR beta sequences and the way those sequences occurred across donors. HLA typing covered class I and class II loci at four-digit resolution. The study combined high-throughput TCR immunosequencing, statistical association of individual TCRs with disease status, and machine learning to predict cytomegalovirus infection status. Among roughly 400 genotyped donors of the cohort, an average of around 240,000 unique TCR beta nucleotide sequences was sequenced per donor, of which about 18% were non-productive. An earlier analysis of about 620 of the donors applied high-throughput TCR beta sequencing to assess whether each TCR beta V gene segment acted as functional or pseudogenic. A separate validation cohort of more than 100 different subjects was used in addition to the roughly 670-subject first cohort. Study-wide findings and limitations: Roughly 17 rarely observed V segments, including chromosome 9 orphons, were excluded from the earlier analysis of 550 to 700 of the donors because counts were too low. In an earlier analysis of about 540 of the donors, most TCR beta V segments were observed in productive rearrangements about 90% or about 30% of the time, broadly matching IMGT annotations. Cytomegalovirus status was reported to be diagnosed by the classifier with high specificity and sensitivity in both the original and validation cohorts. A later genetic analysis reported fewer N-insertions in productive TCRs among donors in an Asian-associated ancestry cluster than the roughly 640-donor mean. The study listed 150 to 200 TCR beta chains as associated with cytomegalovirus. In this cohort, only TCR beta chains were sequenced, and detectable features were limited by the absence of alpha or paired-chain data. An association between a missense DCLRE1C variant and V-gene and J-gene trimming of TCR beta chains was found in a later genetic analysis and replicated in an independent cohort. In a later analysis, several top co-occurrence clusters were reported to appear linked to parvovirus B19, influenza, CMV and Epstein-Barr virus. In vitro tests confirmed that a few of the cytomegalovirus-associated TCR beta chains recognize cytomegalovirus antigens. Roughly uniform sequencing depth across donors was assumed in presence/absence analyses, although this assumption may not hold. The 87-base-pair reads could not distinguish some IMGT-functional V segments, including TRBV6-2 and TRBV6-3, so those segments were excluded. In a later analysis, HLA-associated TCR beta chains were found to be more clonally expanded and to have lower generation probabilities than equally common non-associated chains. Correlated functional status among segregating V segments might reflect linkage disequilibrium, but an unknown experimental factor could not be ruled out. A later analysis found that TCR association rates varied across HLA loci, with DRB1 alleles showing the most associated TCRs and HLA-C alleles the fewest. Most CMV-associated TCR beta chains appeared to be HLA-restricted in a later analysis, and the HLA associations seemed to be driven largely by CMV exposure. At a false discovery rate of 0.05, a later analysis linked some 18,000 TCR beta sequences to specific HLA alleles. A group of highly shared sequence variants was considered likely to be a technical artifact of the sequencing pipeline. Most TCR sequences were observed very rarely across donors, whereas some public TCRs were present in many individuals. HLA typing was unavailable for some donors at each locus, so association tests used only the typed subset. A further reported finding was that TCR beta sequences accurately predicted the HLA-A and HLA-B alleles for most subjects in the first cohort. When HLA alleles, especially DR and DQ, strongly co-occurred, attributing TCR associations to individual alleles was difficult. For the cohort, immune exposure information was limited to CMV serostatus. The authors suggested that the approach could potentially be extended to other disease states and immunological phenotypes.

In total, around 600 healthy bone marrow donors made up the cohort. Cohort members were all nominally healthy when sampled, although unrecorded immune exposures were likely present. The donor tested CMV seropositive and was one of the 289 seropositive cohort members. Every donor gave a peripheral blood sample, and the peripheral blood mononuclear cells from that sample were used for TCR beta sequencing. Genomic DNA was extracted from the blood cell samples with the Qiagen DNeasy Blood Extraction Kit. This receptor was obtained from a man aged 35 to 55 in good health and CMV-seropositive. Input material: PBMCs. This receptor chain uses TRBV5-1 and TRBJ2-1; the D segment could be TRBD2, given 5 matching bases. The CDR3 protein is CASITSGSPYNEQFF. The DNA is as follows: TGCGCCAGCATCACGAGCGGTTCTCCCTACAATGAGCAGTTCTTC.